What follows describes a single T cell receptor beta chain. The CDR3 runs to 15 residues. The germline V gene has CDR1 SGDLS and CDR2 YYNGEE. The trim removed 3 bases at V and 7 bases at J, leaving 9 bases unmatched. This record comes from a study of T cell responses to AZD1222 COVID-19 vaccine. Generated by immunoSEQ multiplex PCR, the TCRdb table keeps only in-frame clones and is missing some. Of roughly 180,000 clones in the sample, almost 90% were seen once. The V call is TRBV9, the J call TRBJ1-2, with 10 bases identical to TRBD1. The clonotype comes from an adult in good health. Source: peripheral blood, taken on day 0 of AZD1222 vaccination. The CDR3 loop is CASSATGQGVFGYTF. The CDR3 DNA sequence: TGTGCCAGCAGCGCGACCGGACAGGGGGTATTTGGCTACACCTTC.